Below, 16 T cell receptor beta chains from the same sample are listed, as sequenced in a study of blood T cell repertoires in COVID-19. Libraries were prepared by immunoSEQ multiplex PCR; TCRdb keeps only in-frame clonotypes and omits some of them. The sample has about 130,000 clones, more than 75% seen once. The sequencing input was peripheral blood. These receptors were obtained from a human donor in a cohort sampled during active COVID-19.

The rearrangement joins TRBV15 to TRBJ2-3; TRBD2 might be the D (6 bases). CDR1 and CDR2 from the germline V gene are LNHNV and YYDKDF (reference sequence). With 1 base removed from V and 4 bases from J, the gap between germline ends came to 12 bases. The CDR3 extends over 15 amino acids. The CDR3 coding sequence is TGTGCCACCAGCAGAGTAAGGTGGGAGGCAGATACGCAGTATTTT. Encoded protein: CATSRVRWEADTQYF.

The rearrangement links TRBV19 to TRBJ1-3, with D unclear. Trimming left V 6 bases short and J 0 bases short, with 12 bases between. The germline CDR1 and CDR2 sequences are LNHDA and SQIVND (reference sequence). The length of the CDR3 is 15 residues. The CDR3 is CASSITDTSGNTIYF. CDR3 DNA: TGTGCCAGTAGCATAACAGACACCTCTGGAAACACCATATATTTT.

A single count supports this clone. The chain uses TRBV7-8 and TRBJ2-1; TRBD2 aligns across 11 bases. This CDR3 has 16 amino acids. Germline trimming cut 6 bases from V and 3 bases from J; bases unmatched to any gene: 7. Germline assignment: CDR1 SGHVS and CDR2 FQNEAQ. The CDR3 here is CASRTTGTSGYNEQFF. In nucleotides, the CDR3 is TGTGCCAGCAGAACGACCGGGACTAGCGGCTACAATGAGCAGTTCTTC.

This chain joins TRBV18 and TRBJ1-1; D ambiguous. The germline gives CDR1 KGHSH, CDR2 LQKENI. This CDR3 comprises 17 residues. The V and J ends lost 0 bases and 1 base respectively, with 15 bases between them. The CDR3 sequence is CASSPPSPGRKNTEAFF. The CDR3 DNA is TGTGCCAGCTCACCACCTAGTCCGGGAAGGAAGAACACTGAAGCTTTCTTT. The full variable domain, completed using reference TRBV18 and TRBJ1-1, is NAGVMQNPRHLVRRRGQEARLRCSPMKGHSHVYWYRQLPEEGLKFMVYLQKENIIDESGMPKERFSAEFPKEGPSILRIQQVVRGDSAAYFCASSPPSPGRKNTEAFFGQGTRLTVV.

This clone was observed once. The V and J genes are TRBV11-2 and TRBJ2-5, with TRBD2 as a possible D gene (6 bases). The germline V gene has CDR1 SGHAT and CDR2 FQNNGV. The CDR3 is made up of 15 amino acids. Trimming shortened V by 2 bases and J by 3 bases, and 13 bases separated the two germline ends. As DNA, the CDR3 is TGTGCCAGCAGCTTAACATTCGGAGGGGAAGAGACCCAGTACTTC. Its translation is CASSLTFGGEETQYF.

This clone has more than one count but fewer than ten. The CDR3 DNA reads TGCGCCAGCAGTCAATATCTCCTTAGCGGGAGCTTCTACAATGAGCAGTTCTTC. Translating gives CASSQYLLSGSFYNEQFF. The rearrangement links TRBV23-1 to TRBJ2-1; TRBD2 aligns across 9 bases. TRBV23-1 is known as an ORF, though its function is uncertain. The trim removed 1 base at V and 3 bases at J, leaving 10 bases unmatched. CDR3 length: 18 amino acids.

CDR3 nucleotides: TGTGCCACCAGCAGGTATACAACTAATGAAAAACTGTTTTTT. Translated: CATSRYTTNEKLFF. The rearrangement links TRBV15 to TRBJ1-4; D not resolved. The CDR3 spans 14 residues. Germline loops: CDR1 LNHNV, CDR2 YYDKDF (reference sequence). V was clipped by 3 bases and J by 0 bases, with 5 bases between them.

This sequence joins TRBV5-1 and TRBJ2-5, with D possibly being TRBD2 (6 bases). Germline-derived CDR1 and CDR2 are SGHRS and YFSETQ. V was trimmed by 3 bases and J by 4 bases, leaving 13 bases between them. The length of the CDR3 is 14 residues. The CDR3 nucleotides are TGCGCCAGCAGCTCCTGGGCGGGGAGAGAGACCCAGTACTTC. It yields the protein CASSSWAGRETQYF. The full variable domain, rest sourced from reference TRBV5-1 and TRBJ2-5, is KAGVTQTPRYLIKTRGQQVTLSCSPISGHRSVSWYQQTPGQGLQFLFEYFSETQRNKGNFPGRFSGRQFSNSRSEMNVSTLELGDSALYLCASSSWAGRETQYFGPGTRLLVL.

The rearrangement joins TRBV28 to TRBJ2-3; maybe TRBD1 (5 bases). This CDR3 contains 14 residues. Trimming pared 2 bases from V and 2 bases from J, leaving 8 bases between. The germline V gene encodes CDR1 MDHEN and CDR2 SYDVKM. The CDR3 region is CASSLDSPTDTQYF. The CDR3 coding sequence is TGTGCCAGCAGTTTAGACAGTCCCACAGATACGCAGTATTTT.

The chain couples TRBV27 to TRBJ2-3, with a possible D match to TRBD2 (5 bases). CDR1 and CDR2 (germline): MNHEY, SMNVEV (reference sequence). The CDR3 covers 16 residues. V was clipped by 0 bases and J by 2 bases, with 12 bases between them. Here the CDR3 DNA reads TGTGCCAGCAGTTTATCGATCGGACTCAACACAGATACGCAGTATTTT. It codes for CASSLSIGLNTDTQYF.

The chain recombines TRBV6-5 with TRBJ1-1; a possible D gene is TRBD1 (5 bases). The V end lost 4 bases, the J end lost 1 base, and 13 bases lay between the germline ends. CDR3 length: 15 amino acids. Germline V gives CDR1 MNHEY, CDR2 SVGAGI. CDR3 sequence reads: CASSLGGRRNTEAFF. The CDR3 DNA reads TGTGCCAGCAGTTTGGGGGGGAGGCGGAACACTGAAGCTTTCTTT.

The chain couples TRBV5-6 to TRBJ2-1; tentative D call: TRBD1 (5 bases). The ends were cut back, 4 bases at V and 5 bases at J, with 16 bases in the middle. The CDR3 has 15 residues. Germline loops: CDR1 SGHDT, CDR2 YYEEEE. CDR3 nucleotides: TGTGCCAGCAGCGGGCTGGGGCTGTCCAACAATGAGCAGTTCTTC. Translation gives CASSGLGLSNNEQFF.

The chain employs TRBV20-1 and TRBJ1-1; tentatively, D is TRBD1 (6 bases). The V gene's germline CDR1 is DFQATT and CDR2 SNEGSKA (reference sequence). CDR3 length: 10 residues. V gave up 8 bases and J gave up 8 bases, with 12 bases separating them. In DNA, the CDR3 is TGCAGTCCCGAGGACAGCGAAGCTTTCTTT. Protein: CSPEDSEAFF.

This sequence joins TRBV9 and TRBJ1-2; 11 bases map to TRBD1. The CDR3 is made up of 15 amino acids. V trimming: 5 bases; J trimming: 6 bases; junction bases outside the gene matches: 9. From germline, CDR1 is SGDLS and CDR2 YYNGEE. CDR3 protein: CASRAGQGAGDGYTF. In nucleotides, the CDR3 is TGTGCCAGCAGAGCCGGACAGGGGGCGGGAGATGGCTACACCTTC.

J is TRBJ2-2 and V is TRBV10-1, with 7 positions matching TRBD1. Germline lookup yields CDR1 WNHNN and CDR2 SYGVQD (reference sequence). Trimming removed 6 bases from V and 6 bases from J; junction bases left unmatched: 7. The CDR3 covers 14 residues. In DNA form, the CDR3 reads TGCGCCAGCAGGGGGGACAGAGCGTCCGGGGAGCTGTTTTTT. It encodes CASRGDRASGELFF.

The gene calls are TRBV24-1 and TRBJ2-2, with TRBD1 identical over 8 bases. The CDR3 has 13 amino acids. The V gene end was trimmed by 9 bases and the J gene end by 7 bases; junction bases not matched to a gene: 6. CDR1 KGHDR and CDR2 SFDVKD come from the germline V gene. CDR3 bases: TGTGCCACCCGGGGACAGGCCTACGGGGAGCTGTTTTTT. Translated, it gives CATRGQAYGELFF.